This section outlines one TCR beta chain sequence together with its context. What it recognizes is unknown. The CDR3 totals 13 residues. Trimming took 2 bases from V and 4 from J, leaving 9 bases between them. The V gene's germline CDR1 is SGDLS and CDR2 YYNGEE. Viral peptide pool expansion of antigen-specific CD4+ T cells preceded sequencing in the ViraFEST assay. Researchers isolated CD4+ T cells once approximately eleven days of culture had elapsed. It was between March and December 2020 that the person had a SARS-CoV-2 infection confirmed by PCR. This specimen belongs to a study of vaccination effects on CD4 cells after COVID-19. Method: immunoSEQ multiplex PCR; TCRdb's copy keeps in-frame clones and lacks some. The data hold about 20,000 clones, with around 74% observed a single time.

Here the sequenced sample was CD4+ T cells from PBMCs cultured with SARS-CoV-2 spike peptides, taken before COVID-19 vaccination. The receptor was isolated from a human donor who had a prior SARS-CoV-2 infection. The rearrangement uses TRBV9 and TRBJ2-5; the D gene could be TRBD1 or TRBD2 (5 bases each). The CDR3 sequence: CASSVRGVETQYF. In nucleotides, the CDR3 is TGTGCCAGCAGCGTGAGGGGTGTAGAGACCCAGTACTTC. Looking up the rest from reference TRBV9 and TRBJ2-5 gives the full variable domain: DSGVTQTPKHLITATGQRVTLRCSPRSGDLSVYWYQQSLDQGLQFLIQYYNGEERAKGNILERFSAQQFPDLHSELNLSSLELGDSALYFCASSVRGVETQYFGPGTRLLVL.